Below, one T cell receptor (beta chain) is given with its context. This clone was found a few times. The antigen it recognizes is unknown. Qualities for individual bases were not recorded, and no much larger clone is one base off. These data are taken from a study of blood T cell repertoires in COVID-19 (dated by TCRdb to between 2020 and 2021). Turning to the overall study: Collaborator samples came from the United States, Italy and Spain and covered acute and convalescent phases of COVID-19. The prospective study material was composed of cDNA or gDNA derived from T cells, B-cell-depleted T cells, or PBMCs. Samples came from the ongoing ImmuneRACE study (first 160 participants) plus 1,254 subjects from 6 global collaborators. Sample metadata almost always included a de-identified subject ID, COVID-19 status, age in years and sex. Where available, HLA class I and class II types were obtained from metadata supplied by the sample provider rather than from assay-based typing. Deeply sampled blood TCRbeta repertoires from subjects exposed to, actively infected with, or recovered from COVID-19 were included in the dataset. The repertoires were released in a freely available public database meant as a resource for research on the immune response to SARS-CoV-2.

The collaborating institutions used their own protocols to collect whole blood in K2EDTA tubes. For TCRbeta analysis, collaborators shipped samples in one of three forms: frozen whole blood, isolated PBMCs, or DNA extracted from either of those sample types. The CDR3, from cysteine to phenylalanine, totals 12 residues. CDR3 DNA only is kept here, 36 bases in frame from base 1. CDR1 GTSNPN and CDR2 SVGIG are derived from the germline V gene (reference sequence). For this chain, trimming is 4 bases at the V end and 15 bases at the J end, and the number of junction bases without a gene match is 12. The investigation overall reported the following: Clinical and demographic metadata were provided uncurated, with the amount varying by source and participant.

TCRbeta CDR3 regions were amplified from genomic DNA by means of the immunoSEQ Assay, a bias-controlled multiplex PCR. Processing in the source paper ran as follows. The number of nucleated cells in each sample was estimated from the amplification of reference gene primers within the assay. Sequence reads were collapsed and filtered to measure the absolute abundance of every unique TCRbeta CDR3 rearrangement. For each sample, productive Simpson clonality was calculated by taking the square root of Simpson's diversity index across productive rearrangements. The table comes from immuneACCESS by way of TCRdb, which keeps in-frame sequences with V and J called. Part of the clones is missing from these tables; in studies checked, under half for an unresolved V gene and the rest for unknown reasons. From that table come the V and J calls and clone size; the DNA was used to work out D and trimming. The sample table lists 100,000 to 120,000 clones, 76% of them with a count of one. The ten largest clonotypes hold roughly 3.8% of the sample.

The sample comprised peripheral blood. The chain is assembled from TRBV30 and TRBJ2-1, with 7 middle bases fitting TRBD2. The receptor comes from a woman older than 75 with acute or convalescent COVID-19. The DNA is as follows: TGTGCCTGGACCCCCGGGACTATCCACCGGTTCTTC. Its protein reads: CAWTPGTIHRFF.